This TCR beta chain was captured by sequencing in a study of PD-1 and CTLA-4 blockade in melanoma. Clones were read by immunoSEQ multiplex PCR, and TCRdb kept only the in-frame ones, dropping some. The repertoire has 34,000 or so clones, less than 90% of them found once; the top ten carry roughly 7%. Sample: CD8+ T cells from peripheral blood, taken from a patient given anti-PD-1 treatment. The receptor was derived from a human donor with melanoma.

In DNA, the CDR3 is TGTGCCAGCCAACTAGCGGGGGCGAGTAATGAGCAGTTCTTC. Translation gives CASQLAGASNEQFF. This chain links TRBV6-5 with TRBJ2-1; 11 bases are shared with TRBD2. Germline V gives CDR1 MNHEY, CDR2 SVGAGI. J gave up 7 bases and V 8 bases, and 7 bases lay outside the gene matches. The length of the CDR3 is 14 residues.